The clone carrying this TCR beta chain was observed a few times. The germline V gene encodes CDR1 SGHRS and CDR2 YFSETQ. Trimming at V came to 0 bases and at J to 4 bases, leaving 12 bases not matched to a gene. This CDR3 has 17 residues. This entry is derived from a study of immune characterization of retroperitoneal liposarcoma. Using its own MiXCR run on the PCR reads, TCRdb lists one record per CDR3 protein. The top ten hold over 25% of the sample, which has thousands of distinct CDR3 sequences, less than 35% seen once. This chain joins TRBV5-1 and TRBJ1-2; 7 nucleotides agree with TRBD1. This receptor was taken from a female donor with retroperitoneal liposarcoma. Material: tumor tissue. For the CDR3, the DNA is TGCGCCAGCAGCTTGGGAACTTTCGGACAGGCCGTCTATGGCTACACCTTC. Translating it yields CASSLGTFGQAVYGYTF.